The 32 T cell receptor beta chains below were found in one sample sequenced in a study of T cell repertoires in cytomegalovirus infection. TCRdb recomputed calls from the reads with MiXCR, one row per CDR3 protein. The table shows under 850,000 distinct CDR3 sequences, with roughly a third occurring only once. Source material: PBMCs. These receptors came from a human donor in good health (CMV status not recorded). Some clones in this sample may be carry-over from other donors' samples.

The chain employs TRBV7-9 and TRBJ2-7; D is unclear. The germline V gene encodes CDR1 SEHNR and CDR2 FQNEAQ (reference sequence). This CDR3 comprises 12 residues. The V end lost 5 bases, the J end lost 5 bases, and 10 bases lay between the germline ends. CDR3 nucleotide sequence: TGTGCCAGCAGCCCCGGGCTTCACGAGCAGTACTTC. This translates into CASSPGLHEQYF.

The chain couples TRBV7-4 to TRBJ1-2; D remains ambiguous. V lost 8 bases and J lost 7, with 14 bases in between. Germline CDR1 and CDR2: SGHVT and SQSDAQ. The CDR3 covers 12 residues. In nucleotides, the CDR3 is TGTGCCAGCCTACCTCCCCGGGTTGGCTACACCTTC. This gives the protein CASLPPRVGYTF.

The chain links TRBV19 to TRBJ1-1; D call uncertain. CDR3 length: 11 amino acids. V was shortened by 1 base and J by 11 bases, with 8 bases between the two germline ends. Per germline, CDR1 LNHDA and CDR2 SQIVND (reference sequence). DNA of the CDR3: TGTGCCAGTAGTATAGCCCTCCGGGCTTTCTTT. Protein sequence: CASSIALRAFF.

The V gene is TRBV7-2, the J gene TRBJ1-4, with TRBD1 matching 9 bases. The trim removed 5 bases at V and 0 bases at J, leaving 4 bases unmatched. The V gene's germline CDR1 is SGHTA and CDR2 FQGNSA. The CDR3 loop spans 16 amino acids. CDR3 coding DNA: TGTGCCAGCAGCCTGGACAGGGGCGCAACTAATGAAAAACTGTTTTTT. It translates to CASSLDRGATNEKLFF.

This clonotype was seen ten or more times. The chain links TRBV12-3 or TRBV12-4 to TRBJ1-5; the match to TRBD1 covers 10 bases. Unmatched junction bases numbered 5, after V lost 5 bases and J lost 1 base. This CDR3 region has 16 residues. The CDR3: CASSHRDRGSNQPQHF. In DNA form, the CDR3 reads TGTGCCAGCAGTCACCGGGACAGGGGAAGCAATCAGCCCCAGCATTTT.

The rearrangement links TRBV7-6 to TRBJ2-7; 9 bases map to TRBD1. The trim removed 5 bases at V and 5 bases at J, leaving 10 bases unmatched. The V gene's germline CDR1 is SGHVS and CDR2 FNYEAQ. This CDR3 has 15 amino acids. CDR3 in amino acids: CASSPGTGSLDEQYF. Here the CDR3 DNA reads TGTGCCAGCAGCCCTGGGACAGGGTCGTTGGACGAGCAGTACTTC.

The chain couples TRBV2 to TRBJ1-5; TRBD1 aligns across 8 bases. The V segment lost 10 bases and the J segment 7 bases; nucleotides outside the gene matches: 12. Per germline, CDR1 SNHLY and CDR2 FYNNEI. The CDR3 covers 14 residues. This CDR3 reads CATPTGAEDQPQHF. As DNA, the CDR3 is TGTGCCACTCCGACAGGGGCGGAAGACCAGCCCCAGCATTTT.

This clonotype was observed a handful of times. This sequence joins TRBV10-3 and TRBJ2-1, with TRBD2 matching 10 bases. CDR3 length equals 16 residues. The J segment lost 0 bases and the V segment lost 4 bases, leaving 3 bases of the junction unmatched. Looked up from germline, CDR1 is ENHRY and CDR2 is SYGVKD. CDR3 DNA: TGTGCCATCAGTGGAGCTAGCGGGAGCTCCTACAATGAGCAGTTCTTC. This translates into CAISGASGSSYNEQFF.

This chain uses TRBV6-2 or TRBV6-3 with TRBJ1-5; possibly TRBD1 for D (6 bases). The CDR3 has 14 amino acids. Germline loops: CDR1 MNHEY, CDR2 SVGEGT. V was shortened by 2 bases and J by 7 bases, with 12 bases between the two germline ends. CDR3 DNA: TGTGCCAGCAGTTACGGAGGGGGGAAGCAGCCCCAGCATTTT. It specifies CASSYGGGKQPQHF.

The rearrangement uses TRBV7-3 and TRBJ2-3; weak D call: TRBD2 (5 bases). Germline V CDR1 and CDR2: SGHTA, FQGTGA. V was trimmed by 0 bases and J by 0 bases, leaving 16 bases between them. CDR3 length: 18 residues. The CDR3 loop reads CASSLTPPRGTSTDTQYF. In nucleotides, the CDR3 is TGTGCCAGCAGCTTAACGCCCCCCCGGGGTACCAGCACAGATACGCAGTATTTT.

As to this clonotype: Germline is not matched at one junction end, which may reflect a read error. The rearrangement links TRBV15 to TRBJ1-4; D might be TRBD1 (6 bases). The CDR3 loop spans 16 amino acids. In germline, CDR1 is LNHNV, CDR2 YYDKDF (reference sequence). The CDR3: CATSKGETATNEKLCF. The CDR3 nucleotides read TGTGCCACCAGCAAGGGGGAAACAGCAACTAATGAAAAACTGTGTTTT.

This clonotype has a handful of counts. CDR3 DNA: TGTGCCAGCAGCTTAGATTCGACAGGGGCTGGGAATGAGCAGTTCTTC. Its translation: CASSLDSTGAGNEQFF. V is TRBV7-2 and J is TRBJ2-1; 8 bases are a match to TRBD1. J lost 7 bases, V lost 1 base, and 9 bases had no gene match. The CDR3 has 16 amino acids. The germline gives CDR1 SGHTA, CDR2 FQGNSA.

The chain carries TRBV19 and TRBJ1-1; D may be TRBD1 (6 bases). The CDR3 spans 17 residues. The V and J ends lost 10 bases and 1 base respectively, with 25 bases between them. Germline V gives CDR1 LNHDA, CDR2 SQIVND (reference sequence). CDR3 protein: CAISKRGGSGPNTEAFF. The CDR3 bases are TGTGCCATTTCGAAAAGAGGGGGGAGTGGACCGAACACTGAAGCTTTCTTT.

The J gene is TRBJ2-1, the V gene TRBV7-2; 10 bases map to TRBD2. V was clipped by 6 bases and J by 8 bases; unmatched bases: 13. CDR1 SGHTA and CDR2 FQGNSA come from the germline V gene. The CDR3 has 16 residues. This CDR3 is CASSWPGTSVADEQFF. CDR3 DNA: TGTGCCAGCAGTTGGCCCGGGACTAGCGTGGCAGATGAGCAGTTCTTC.

The chain uses TRBV25-1 and TRBJ1-4; TRBD1 aligns across 10 bases. The junction had 9 bases not matched to a gene; V was cut back by 4 bases and J by 7 bases. The CDR3 runs to 16 residues. Germline V CDR1 and CDR2: MGHDK, SYGVNS. DNA for the CDR3: TGTGCCAGCAGTGCCGGGACAGGGGATTCTGGTGAAAAACTGTTTTTT. It specifies CASSAGTGDSGEKLFF.

This clonotype was picked up a small number of times. DNA for the CDR3: TGTGCCAGCAGTGAAGGCCTAGTAACCCAGTACTTC. Its protein product is CASSEGLVTQYF. The gene calls are TRBV2 and TRBJ2-5, with no clear D. The CDR3 has 12 residues. Germline V CDR1 and CDR2: SNHLY, FYNNEI. Trimming took 1 base from V and 8 from J, leaving 8 bases between them.

In this sample, this clonotype turned up a few times. The rearrangement uses TRBV28 and TRBJ2-7; D tentatively reads TRBD1 or TRBD2 (5 bases each). The length of the CDR3 is 15 residues. CDR1 and CDR2 (germline): MDHEN, SYDVKM. V shed 6 bases and J shed 6 bases, with 21 bases lying between them. CDR3 sequence (DNA): TGTGCCAGCAGCCCCCTGACGGACGGGGCCTCCGAGCAGTACTTC. Its protein product is CASSPLTDGASEQYF. The full variable domain, completed using reference TRBV28 and TRBJ2-7, is DVKVTQSSRYLVKRTGEKVFLECVQDMDHENMFWYRQDPGLGLRLIYFSYDVKMKEKGDIPEGYSVSREKKERFSLILESASTNQTSMYLCASSPLTDGASEQYFGPGTRLTVT.

This chain links TRBV7-9 with TRBJ2-1; 8 bases are a match to TRBD2. Looked up from germline, CDR1 is SEHNR and CDR2 is FQNEAQ (reference sequence). V shed 8 bases and J 5 bases; nucleotides not matched to a gene: 5. The CDR3 sequence is 13 residues long. CDR3 nucleotides: TGTGCCAGCGGGGCGGGAGGCCACAATGAGCAGTTCTTC. Its translation is CASGAGGHNEQFF.

The count of this clonotype is one. The CDR3 region has the DNA TGTGCCAGCAACCCAGGGGAGTGGGACAGTCAGTACTTC. It translates to CASNPGEWDSQYF. This chain uses TRBV28 with TRBJ2-4, with 7 bases identical to TRBD1. This CDR3 comprises 13 residues. CDR1 is MDHEN, CDR2 SYDVKM, per germline. J gave up 12 bases and V 7 bases, and 12 bases lay outside the gene matches.

The chain carries TRBV20-1 and TRBJ2-7, with 11 bases that match TRBD2. The CDR3 covers 14 residues. The V segment lost 3 bases and the J segment 3 bases; nucleotides outside the gene matches: 4. The germline V gene encodes CDR1 DFQATT and CDR2 SNEGSKA (reference sequence). CDR3 in DNA: TGCAGTGCTAGCTCGACTAGCGGGGTCTACGAGCAGTACTTC. It codes for CSASSTSGVYEQYF.

This clonotype was detected a few times. This chain uses TRBV7-9 with TRBJ1-4; 7 bases fit TRBD1. Germline V gene sequence: CDR1 SEHNR, CDR2 FQNEAQ (reference sequence). The ends lost 4 bases at V and 2 bases at J; junction bases unmatched: 13. The CDR3 length is 18 residues. This CDR3 is CASSSQGKTGWTNEKLFF. In DNA, the CDR3 is TGTGCCAGCAGCTCTCAAGGCAAGACAGGGTGGACTAATGAAAAACTGTTTTTT.

To note about this clonotype: A much bigger clone sits one base away, suggesting this may be a read error. No conserved phenylalanine or tryptophan is present at the end of the CDR3, so a read error is the likely explanation. The chain employs TRBV6-8 and TRBJ2-7; D is ambiguous. The V and J ends lost 2 bases and 4 bases respectively, with 12 bases between them. Germline V CDR1 and CDR2: MNHGY, SAAAGT. The CDR3 has 14 amino acids. The CDR3 spells CASSYANPDYEQYL. CDR3 DNA: TGTGCCAGCAGTTACGCCAATCCTGATTACGAGCAGTACTTA.

About this clonotype itself: A much larger clone differs by one base, so this may be a read error. The V gene is TRBV6-2 or TRBV6-3, the J gene TRBJ2-1; TRBD2 matches at 7 bases. V was pared by 8 bases and J by 0 bases, with 10 bases of the junction left unmatched. Per the germline V gene, CDR1 is MNHEY and CDR2 is SVGEGT. The CDR3 covers 16 residues. CDR3 in DNA: TGTGCCAGCGGCCTACTACTAGCGATCTCCTACAATGAGCAGTTCTTC. Protein product: CASGLLLAISYNEQFF.

The chain uses TRBV10-3 and TRBJ2-3, with D hard to call. This CDR3 is 15 amino acids long. Germline V gene sequence: CDR1 ENHRY, CDR2 SYGVKD. Trimming removed 4 bases at V and 3 bases at J, with 14 bases between. The CDR3 DNA sequence: TGTGCCATCAGTGGGACCAGAGAGCTTACAGATACGCAGTATTTT. Translated, it gives CAISGTRELTDTQYF.

This clonotype was seen a few times. The V call is TRBV4-2, the J call TRBJ1-1, with TRBD1 as a possible D gene (5 bases). The V end lost 4 bases, the J end lost 1 base, and 10 bases lay between the germline ends. The germline CDR1 and CDR2 sequences are LGHNA and YNFKEQ. The CDR3 totals 14 residues. This chain's CDR3 is CASSPIQENTEAFF. CDR3 coding DNA: TGTGCCAGCAGCCCCATACAGGAGAACACTGAAGCTTTCTTT.

CDR3 nucleotide sequence: TGTGCCAGCAGCTCAAGCACCGGGACAAACTACAATGAGCAGTTCTTC. The encoded protein is CASSSSTGTNYNEQFF. The chain has TRBV7-8 and TRBJ2-1; maybe TRBD1 (6 bases). The length of the CDR3 is 16 residues. Germline V gives CDR1 SGHVS, CDR2 FQNEAQ. V was trimmed by 4 bases and J by 3 bases, leaving 16 bases between them.

The sample holds many counts of this clonotype. V gene TRBV7-2 combines with J gene TRBJ2-7; no definite D call. Between the trimmed V and J ends, which lost 6 bases and 0 bases, there was a span of 6 bases. The CDR3 extends over 12 amino acids. Germline-derived CDR1 and CDR2 are SGHTA and FQGNSA. The CDR3 reads CASSSSSYEQYF. The CDR3 DNA is TGTGCCAGCAGTTCAAGCTCCTACGAGCAGTACTTC.

V is TRBV19 and J is TRBJ1-1; the D gene is possibly TRBD1 (5 bases). Germline lookup yields CDR1 LNHDA and CDR2 SQIVND (reference sequence). V was shortened by 3 bases and J by 8 bases, with 16 bases between the two germline ends. This CDR3 has 14 amino acids. The CDR3 protein is CASSMGPMVGEAFF. The CDR3 DNA is TGTGCCAGTAGTATGGGGCCGATGGTGGGGGAAGCTTTCTTT.

The chain recombines TRBV28 with TRBJ2-1; D is perhaps TRBD1 (5 bases). The CDR3 extends over 18 amino acids. Germline assignment: CDR1 MDHEN and CDR2 SYDVKM. Between the trimmed V and J ends, which lost 7 bases and 1 base, there was a span of 23 bases. The CDR3 DNA follows: TGTGCCAGCACCACTCCCAAGCCAGGGTTGGTATCCTACAATGAGCAGTTCTTC. Translation: CASTTPKPGLVSYNEQFF.

This sequence joins TRBV7-2 and TRBJ1-1; D possibly corresponds to TRBD1 (5 bases). Trimming took 0 bases from V and 4 from J, leaving 12 bases between them. The germline CDR1 and CDR2 sequences are SGHTA and FQGNSA. The CDR3 has 15 amino acids. The CDR3: CASSLALGGATEAFF. DNA of the CDR3: TGTGCCAGCAGCTTAGCTTTAGGAGGGGCCACTGAAGCTTTCTTT.

This chain uses TRBV28 with TRBJ2-1, with D perhaps TRBD2 (6 bases). There are 15 residues in the CDR3. V shed 4 bases and J shed 0 bases, with 10 bases lying between them. Germline lookup yields CDR1 MDHEN and CDR2 SYDVKM. CDR3 region: CASSWAGSSYNEQFF. The CDR3 nucleotides read TGTGCCAGCAGTTGGGCGGGAAGCTCCTACAATGAGCAGTTCTTC.

This clonotype appeared a few times. J is TRBJ2-1 and V is TRBV10-3; TRBD2 aligns across 14 bases. Germline CDR1 is ENHRY and CDR2 is SYGVKD. The ends lost 2 bases at V and 9 bases at J; junction bases unmatched: 6. The CDR3 loop spans 16 amino acids. The CDR3 DNA follows: TGTGCCATCAGTGAGATGACTAGCGGGAGGGGCGGTGAGCAGTTCTTC. It translates to CAISEMTSGRGGEQFF.